The 19 T cell receptor beta chains presented below share a single source sample, sequenced in a study of blood T cell repertoires in COVID-19. TCRdb keeps only in-frame clones here, not all; method: immunoSEQ multiplex PCR. The sample has 150,000 or so clones, 90% to 95% seen once; the top ten hold nearly 0.55%. The sample comprised peripheral blood. The source is a middle-aged man with acute or convalescent COVID-19.

The rearrangement joins TRBV11-2 to TRBJ2-7; 10 nucleotides match TRBD2. With 5 bases clipped from V and 3 bases from J, the junction kept 7 bases outside the gene matches. The CDR3 length is 15 residues. CDR1 and CDR2 (germline): SGHAT, FQNNGV. The CDR3, as DNA: TGTGCCAGCAGCGTAACTAGCGGGGTAAGCTACGAGCAGTACTTC. This translates into CASSVTSGVSYEQYF.

CDR3 DNA: TGTGCCAGCAGCTCTACGAGCAGGGTGGATGGCTACACCTTC. Translating gives CASSSTSRVDGYTF. The chain combines TRBV27 with TRBJ1-2, with TRBD1 as a possible D gene (5 bases). Germline V gene data show CDR1 as MNHEY and CDR2 as SMNVEV (reference sequence). Trimming took off 6 bases at V and 6 bases at J, with 17 bases between the two ends. This CDR3 region has 14 residues.

The chain recombines TRBV6-5 with TRBJ2-3; TRBD1 matches at 11 bases. From germline, CDR1 is MNHEY and CDR2 SVGAGI. This CDR3 region has 14 residues. The V segment lost 8 bases and the J segment 5 bases; nucleotides outside the gene matches: 6. The CDR3 DNA sequence: TGTGCCAGCGGGGGACAGGGGGATGGAGATACGCAGTATTTT. It translates to CASGGQGDGDTQYF.

This chain connects TRBV11-2 to TRBJ1-3, with 7 positions matching TRBD1. CDR3 length equals 15 residues. CDR1 SGHAT and CDR2 FQNNGV come from the germline V gene. V shed 4 bases, J shed 0 bases, and the junction held 3 bases outside the gene matches. DNA for the CDR3: TGTGCCAGCAGCTCCGACAGGGTCTCTGGAAACACCATATATTTT. Protein sequence: CASSSDRVSGNTIYF.

The chain links TRBV7-9 to TRBJ2-2; D unresolved. V was shortened by 5 bases and J by 4 bases, with 14 bases between the two germline ends. In germline, CDR1 is SEHNR, CDR2 FQNEAQ (reference sequence). This CDR3 has 15 residues. CDR3 nucleotide sequence: TGTGCCAGCAGCGGCGAGGAAATCACCACCGGGGAGCTGTTTTTT. Encoded protein: CASSGEEITTGELFF.

V and J are TRBV6-5 and TRBJ1-2; unclear D gene. The CDR3 runs 13 residues. Per germline, CDR1 MNHEY and CDR2 SVGAGI. Trimming shortened V by 2 bases and J by 4 bases, and 8 bases separated the two germline ends. CDR3 sequence (DNA): TGTGCCAGCAGTTACCTGGGAGGCTATGGCTACACCTTC. It is translated as CASSYLGGYGYTF.

The chain carries TRBV20-1 and TRBJ2-2; 9 bases match TRBD1. This CDR3 is 13 amino acids long. The J segment lost 9 bases and the V segment lost 3 bases, leaving 5 bases of the junction unmatched. Germline V gene lookup returns CDR1 DFQATT and CDR2 SNEGSKA (reference sequence). The DNA for the CDR3 is TGCAGTGCTAGTCACAGGGGGCTCAGGGAGCTGTTTTTT. It translates to CSASHRGLRELFF.

The gene calls are TRBV11-2 and TRBJ2-7; D gene unclear. Germline CDR1 SGHAT, CDR2 FQNNGV. Trimming pared 0 bases from V and 9 bases from J, leaving 9 bases between. The CDR3 has 12 residues. Written as DNA, the CDR3 is TGTGCCAGCAGCTTAGAGGCAGGCAGGCAGTACTTC. This translates into CASSLEAGRQYF.

The chain has TRBV5-4 and TRBJ1-6; weak D call: TRBD1 (5 bases). Trimming shortened V by 0 bases and J by 8 bases, and 15 bases separated the two germline ends. The CDR3 consists of 16 residues. Germline CDR1 is SGHNT and CDR2 is YYREEE (reference sequence). In DNA, the CDR3 is TGTGCCAGCAGCTTGGAACTTTGGACATCGGATTCACCCCTCCACTTT. Translated, it gives CASSLELWTSDSPLHF. Together with reference TRBV5-4 and TRBJ1-6, the CDR3 gives the full variable domain: ETGVTQSPTHLIKTRGQQVTLRCSSQSGHNTVSWYQQALGQGPQFIFQYYREEENGRGNFPPRFSGLQFPNYSSELNVNALELDDSALYLCASSLELWTSDSPLHFGNGTRLTVT.

The rearrangement joins TRBV3-1 (or the pseudogene TRBV3-2) to TRBJ2-5; D gene unclear. This CDR3 has 12 residues. V lost 4 bases to trimming and J lost 5 bases, with 8 bases between them. The V gene's germline CDR1 is LGHDT and CDR2 YNNKEL (reference sequence). CDR3 DNA sequence: TGTGCCAGCAGCCCCCGTCGGGAGACCCAGTACTTC. Its protein is CASSPRRETQYF.

This chain connects TRBV3-1 (or the pseudogene TRBV3-2) to TRBJ2-5, with D perhaps TRBD1 (5 bases). The CDR3 is 15 amino acids. Germline-derived CDR1 and CDR2 are LGHDT and YNNKEL (reference sequence). Trimming removed 4 bases at V and 11 bases at J, with 23 bases between. CDR3: CASSPLPDTSVNQYF. CDR3 DNA: TGTGCCAGCAGCCCCCTCCCGGACACCTCCGTAAATCAGTACTTC.

The gene calls are TRBV28 and TRBJ2-7, with a weak D call TRBD1 (5 bases). With 5 bases removed from V and 3 bases from J, the gap between germline ends came to 11 bases. CDR1 MDHEN and CDR2 SYDVKM come from the germline V gene. The CDR3 loop spans 13 amino acids. CDR3 in amino acids: CASSQGQYYEQYV. The CDR3, as DNA: TGTGCCAGCAGTCAGGGTCAGTACTACGAGCAGTACGTC.

V usage is TRBV28 and J usage is TRBJ2-2; possible D gene TRBD1, 6 bases. The CDR3 is made up of 17 amino acids. From germline, CDR1 is MDHEN and CDR2 SYDVKM. V dropped 5 bases and J dropped 4 bases, with 20 bases sitting between them. CDR3 nucleotide sequence: TGTGCCAGCAGTCCCACCCCTACAGGGTTGGGCACCGGGGAGCTGTTTTTT. It yields the protein CASSPTPTGLGTGELFF.

The rearrangement links TRBV11-2 to TRBJ1-3; the D gene is possibly TRBD1 (5 bases). The CDR3 loop spans 13 amino acids. V was trimmed by 3 bases and J by 5 bases, leaving 8 bases between them. From germline, CDR1 is SGHAT and CDR2 FQNNGV. The CDR3 reads CASSFRERNTIYF. CDR3 coding DNA: TGTGCCAGCAGCTTCAGGGAACGAAACACCATATATTTT.

The rearrangement links TRBV3-1 (or the pseudogene TRBV3-2) to TRBJ1-1; D not resolved. The CDR3 extends over 12 amino acids. Looked up from germline, CDR1 is LGHDT and CDR2 is YNNKEL (reference sequence). V was clipped by 1 base and J by 5 bases, with 5 bases between them. The CDR3 loop reads CASSQGRTEAFF. CDR3 in DNA: TGTGCCAGCAGCCAAGGGAGGACTGAAGCTTTCTTT.

V is TRBV19 and J is TRBJ1-1, with unresolved D. V gave up 0 bases and J gave up 2 bases, with 10 bases separating them. CDR1 and CDR2 from the germline V gene are LNHDA and SQIVND (reference sequence). This CDR3 is 15 amino acids long. CDR3 residues: CASSIDRRQNTEAFF. Written as DNA, the CDR3 is TGTGCCAGTAGTATAGATCGTAGACAAAACACTGAAGCTTTCTTT.

The genes are TRBV9 and TRBJ2-3, with D unresolved. Germline V gene lookup returns CDR1 SGDLS and CDR2 YYNGEE. V was shortened by 4 bases and J by 0 bases, with 15 bases between the two germline ends. This CDR3 comprises 16 residues. The chain's CDR3 is CASSPHERSSTDTQYF. DNA of the CDR3: TGTGCCAGCAGCCCCCACGAGAGGAGTAGCACAGATACGCAGTATTTT.

This chain's CDR3 is CASSLRTAQYNEQFF. CDR3 nucleotide sequence: TGTGCCAGCAGCCTGAGGACAGCCCAATACAATGAGCAGTTCTTC. The chain carries TRBV7-3 and TRBJ2-1; D possibly corresponds to TRBD1 (6 bases). The V end was cut by 5 bases, the J end by 4 bases, with 15 bases between. This CDR3 is 15 amino acids long. Germline assignment: CDR1 SGHTA and CDR2 FQGTGA.

The chain combines TRBV5-5 with TRBJ2-2; D gene ambiguous. V shed 4 bases and J shed 5 bases, with 15 bases lying between them. From germline, CDR1 is SGHKS and CDR2 YYEKEE (reference sequence). CDR3 length: 15 amino acids. The CDR3 DNA reads as TGTGCCAGCAGCCTGGCCCGAACAAAAACCGGGGAGCTGTTTTTT. Protein sequence: CASSLARTKTGELFF.